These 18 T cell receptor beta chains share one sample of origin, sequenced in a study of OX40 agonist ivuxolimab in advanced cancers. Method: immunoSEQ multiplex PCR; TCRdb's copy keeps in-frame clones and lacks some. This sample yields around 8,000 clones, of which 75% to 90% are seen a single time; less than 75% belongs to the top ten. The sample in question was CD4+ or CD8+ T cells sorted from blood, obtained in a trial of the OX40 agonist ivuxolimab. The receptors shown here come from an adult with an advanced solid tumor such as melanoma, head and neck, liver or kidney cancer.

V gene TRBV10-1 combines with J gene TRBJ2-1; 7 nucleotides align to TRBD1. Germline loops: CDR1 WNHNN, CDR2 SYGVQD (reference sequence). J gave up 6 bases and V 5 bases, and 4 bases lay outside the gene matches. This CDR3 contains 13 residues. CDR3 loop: CASSLGQLNEQFF. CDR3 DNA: TGCGCCAGCAGTTTGGGACAGCTCAATGAGCAGTTCTTC.

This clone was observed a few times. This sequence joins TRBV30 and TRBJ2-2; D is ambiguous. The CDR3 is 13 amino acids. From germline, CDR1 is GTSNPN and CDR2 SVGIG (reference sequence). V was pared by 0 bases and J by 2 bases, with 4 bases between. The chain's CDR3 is CAWSVGNTGELFF. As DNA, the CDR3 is TGTGCCTGGAGTGTGGGAAACACCGGGGAGCTGTTTTTT.

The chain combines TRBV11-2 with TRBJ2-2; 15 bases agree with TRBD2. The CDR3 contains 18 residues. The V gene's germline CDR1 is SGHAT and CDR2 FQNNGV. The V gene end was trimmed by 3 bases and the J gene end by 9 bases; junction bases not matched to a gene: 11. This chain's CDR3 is CASSFSSGTSGGNRELFF. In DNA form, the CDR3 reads TGTGCCAGCAGCTTTTCTAGTGGGACTAGCGGGGGGAATCGGGAGCTGTTTTTT.

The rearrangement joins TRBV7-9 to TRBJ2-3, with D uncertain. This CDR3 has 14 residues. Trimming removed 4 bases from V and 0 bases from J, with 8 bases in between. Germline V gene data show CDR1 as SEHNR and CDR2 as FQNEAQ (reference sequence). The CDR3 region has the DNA TGTGCCAGCAGCTCGGCAATTAGCACAGATACGCAGTATTTT. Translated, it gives CASSSAISTDTQYF.

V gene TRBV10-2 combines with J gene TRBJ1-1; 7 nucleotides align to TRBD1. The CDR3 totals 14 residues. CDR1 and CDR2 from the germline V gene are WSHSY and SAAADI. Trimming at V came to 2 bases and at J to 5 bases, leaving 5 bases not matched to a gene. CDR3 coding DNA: TGCGCCAGCAGTGAGAAGGGGGCGCTGACTGAAGCTTTCTTT. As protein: CASSEKGALTEAFF.

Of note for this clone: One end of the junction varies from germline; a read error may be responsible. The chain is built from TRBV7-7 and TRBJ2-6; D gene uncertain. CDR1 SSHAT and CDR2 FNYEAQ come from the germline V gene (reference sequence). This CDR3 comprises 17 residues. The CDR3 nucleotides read TGTGCCAGCAGCACCATCGCTGCCACAAAGTCGGGCCAACGTCCTGACTTC. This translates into CASSTIAATKSGQRPDF.

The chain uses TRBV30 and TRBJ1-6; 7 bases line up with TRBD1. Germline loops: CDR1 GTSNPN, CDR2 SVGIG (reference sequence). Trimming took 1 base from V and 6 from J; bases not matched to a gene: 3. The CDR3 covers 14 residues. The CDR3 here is CAWSDPGGNSPLHF. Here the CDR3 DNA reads TGTGCCTGGAGTGATCCAGGGGGTAATTCACCCCTCCACTTT.

CDR3 amino acids: CATSSRRGGTTEAFF. For the CDR3, the DNA is TGTGCCACCAGCAGTAGGCGGGGCGGGACGACTGAAGCTTTCTTT. The chain uses TRBV15 and TRBJ1-1, with D tentatively TRBD1 (5 bases). V lost 3 bases and J 5 bases, leaving 16 bases between the germline ends. Per the germline V gene, CDR1 is LNHNV and CDR2 is YYDKDF (reference sequence). The CDR3 spans 15 residues.

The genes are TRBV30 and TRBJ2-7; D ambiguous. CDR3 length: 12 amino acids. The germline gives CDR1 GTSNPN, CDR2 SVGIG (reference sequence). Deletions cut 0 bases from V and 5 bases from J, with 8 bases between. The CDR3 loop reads CAWSVIGNEQYF. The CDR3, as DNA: TGTGCCTGGAGTGTAATAGGTAACGAGCAGTACTTC. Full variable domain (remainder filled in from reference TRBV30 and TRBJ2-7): SQTIHQWPATLVQPVGSPLSLECTVEGTSNPNLYWYRQAAGRGLQLLFYSVGIGQISSEVPQNLSASRPQDRQFILSSKKLLLSDSGFYLCAWSVIGNEQYFGPGTRLTVT.

The chain's CDR3 is CASSTLPSGHLSYEQYF. CDR3 sequence (DNA): TGCGCCAGCAGCACCCTACCCTCGGGACATCTCTCCTACGAGCAGTACTTC. This sequence joins TRBV5-1 and TRBJ2-7; maybe TRBD1 (6 bases). Germline V gene lookup returns CDR1 SGHRS and CDR2 YFSETQ. V shed 4 bases and J shed 0 bases, with 20 bases lying between them. The CDR3 length is 17 residues. The variable domain in full, completed from reference TRBV5-1 and TRBJ2-7, reads KAGVTQTPRYLIKTRGQQVTLSCSPISGHRSVSWYQQTPGQGLQFLFEYFSETQRNKGNFPGRFSGRQFSNSRSEMNVSTLELGDSALYLCASSTLPSGHLSYEQYFGPGTRLTVT.

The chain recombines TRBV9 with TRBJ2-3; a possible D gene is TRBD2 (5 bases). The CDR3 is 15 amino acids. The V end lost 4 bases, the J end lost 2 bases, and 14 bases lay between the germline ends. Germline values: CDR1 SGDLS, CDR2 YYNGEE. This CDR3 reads CASSPHVGVTDTQYF. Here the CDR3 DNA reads TGTGCCAGCAGCCCCCACGTGGGAGTCACAGATACGCAGTATTTT.

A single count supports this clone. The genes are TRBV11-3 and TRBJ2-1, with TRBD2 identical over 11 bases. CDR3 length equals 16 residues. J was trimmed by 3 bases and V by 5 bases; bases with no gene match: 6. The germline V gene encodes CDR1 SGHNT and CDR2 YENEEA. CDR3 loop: CASSNPGTSGYNEQFF. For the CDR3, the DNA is TGTGCCAGCAGCAACCCCGGGACTAGCGGCTACAATGAGCAGTTCTTC.

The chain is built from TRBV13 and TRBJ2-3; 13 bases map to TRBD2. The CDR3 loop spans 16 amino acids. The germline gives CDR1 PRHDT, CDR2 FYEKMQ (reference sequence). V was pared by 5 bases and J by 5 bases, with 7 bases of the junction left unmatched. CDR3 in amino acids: CASSPGTSGVLDTQYF. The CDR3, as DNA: TGTGCCAGCAGCCCAGGGACTAGCGGGGTCTTAGATACGCAGTATTTT.

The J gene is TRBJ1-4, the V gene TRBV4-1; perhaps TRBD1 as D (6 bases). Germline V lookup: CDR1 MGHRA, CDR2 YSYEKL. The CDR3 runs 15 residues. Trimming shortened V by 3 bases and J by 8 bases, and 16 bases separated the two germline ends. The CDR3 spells CASSQEPGDREKLFF. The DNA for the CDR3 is TGCGCCAGCAGCCAGGAACCGGGAGACAGGGAAAAACTGTTTTTT.

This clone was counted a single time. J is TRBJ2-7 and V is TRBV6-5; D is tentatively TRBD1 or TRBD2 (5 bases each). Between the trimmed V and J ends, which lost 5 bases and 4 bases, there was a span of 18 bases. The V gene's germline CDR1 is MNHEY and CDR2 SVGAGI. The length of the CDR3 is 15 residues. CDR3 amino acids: CASSPSTGTVYEQYF. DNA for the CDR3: TGTGCCAGCAGTCCCTCCACCGGGACGGTATACGAGCAGTACTTC.

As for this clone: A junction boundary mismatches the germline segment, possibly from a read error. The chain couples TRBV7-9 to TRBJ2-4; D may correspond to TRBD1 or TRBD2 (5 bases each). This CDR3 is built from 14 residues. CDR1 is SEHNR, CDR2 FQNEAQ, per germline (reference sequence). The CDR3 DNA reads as TGTGCCAGCAAACTCCGGGACCACAAAGACATTCAGTACTTC. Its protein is CASKLRDHKDIQYF.

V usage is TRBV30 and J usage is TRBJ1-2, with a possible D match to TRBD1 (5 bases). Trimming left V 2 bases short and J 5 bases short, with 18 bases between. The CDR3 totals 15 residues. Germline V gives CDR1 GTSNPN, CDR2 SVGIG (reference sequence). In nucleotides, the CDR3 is TGTGCCTGGAGTCCCTATGGGCAGGGCCCTTATGGCTACACCTTC. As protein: CAWSPYGQGPYGYTF.

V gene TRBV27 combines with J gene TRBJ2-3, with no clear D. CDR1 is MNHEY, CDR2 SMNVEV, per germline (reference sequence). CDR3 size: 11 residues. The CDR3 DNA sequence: TGTGGGGTACTTGCAGCAGATACGCAGTATTTT. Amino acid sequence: CGVLAADTQYF.